The rows below give T cell receptor beta chains drawn from one sample of a study of blood T cell repertoires in COVID-19. Clones were read by immunoSEQ multiplex PCR, and TCRdb kept only the in-frame ones, dropping some. The sample gives around 230,000 clones, approximately 84% of which show up once; more than 9% is in the top ten. The sequencing input was peripheral blood. All receptors come from a man aged 50 to 60 with COVID-19, enrolled during active disease. CDR3s include the opening cysteine and the closing phenylalanine or tryptophan. A D gene is named only where the DNA matches it firmly. Not every row has a clone size; where given, it reads once, few, many or a size class.

clone_size j_call d_call v_call cdr3_aa cdr3_nt
. TRBJ2-5 . TRBV28 CASSRDFLYQETQYF TGTGCCAGCAGCAGGGACTTTCTGTACCAAGAGACCCAGTACTTC
. TRBJ1-1 . TRBV3-1/TRBV3-2 CASSPHRENTEAFF TGTGCCAGCAGCCCCCACAGGGAGAACACTGAAGCTTTCTTT
. TRBJ1-6 TRBD1 TRBV4-1 CASSQDRRQGINSPLHF TGCGCCAGCAGCCAAGATAGGCGACAGGGGATCAATTCACCCCTCCACTTT
once TRBJ2-7 . TRBV6-5 CASSHGLHEQYF TGTGCCAGCAGCCACGGACTTCACGAGCAGTACTTC
once TRBJ2-4 . TRBV7-2 CASSSRPTGNLAKNIQYF TGTGCCAGCAGCTCACGACCCACAGGGAATTTAGCCAAAAACATTCAGTACTTC
. TRBJ1-5 . TRBV18 CASSPVRAEGQPQHF TGTGCCAGCTCACCAGTTAGGGCGGAGGGGCAGCCCCAGCATTTT
. TRBJ1-5 . TRBV6-2/TRBV6-3 CASSSQGPQPQHF TGTGCCAGCAGTAGTCAGGGTCCGCAGCCCCAGCATTTT
. TRBJ1-2 . TRBV4-2 CASSQDQNRLKGYTF TGTGCCAGCAGCCAAGATCAGAACAGACTAAAGGGCTACACCTTC
. TRBJ1-5 . TRBV30 CAWSVQLVNQPQHF TGTGCCTGGAGTGTACAGTTAGTTAATCAGCCCCAGCATTTT
. TRBJ1-1 . TRBV30 CAWSLQGDTEAFF TGTGCCTGGAGCTTACAGGGTGACACTGAAGCTTTCTTT
. TRBJ2-7 . TRBV15 CATSITGSYEQYF TGTGCCACCAGCATAACGGGATCCTACGAGCAGTACTTC
. TRBJ2-7 . TRBV7-3 CASSLKGLEDEQYF TGTGCCAGCAGCTTAAAAGGTCTCGAGGACGAGCAGTACTTC
. TRBJ2-2 TRBD1 TRBV9 CASSVEAGQGVGSTGELFF TGTGCCAGCAGCGTCGAGGCGGGACAGGGTGTAGGTTCCACCGGGGAGCTGTTTTTT
once TRBJ2-1 TRBD1 TRBV5-1 CASSFPTGGGHYNEQFF TGCGCCAGCAGCTTTCCAACAGGGGGAGGCCACTACAATGAGCAGTTCTTC
few TRBJ2-1 . TRBV28 CASSLNGQGGSFEQFF TGTGCCAGCAGTTTAAATGGGCAGGGAGGTTCTTTTGAGCAGTTCTTC
. TRBJ2-7 . TRBV5-6 CASSLSHSHYEQYF TGTGCCAGCAGCTTGTCCCATTCCCACTACGAGCAGTACTTC
. TRBJ2-2 TRBD1 TRBV15 CATSRNRGLKTGELFF TGTGCCACCAGCAGAAACAGGGGGCTAAAAACCGGGGAGCTGTTTTTT
. TRBJ1-5 . TRBV4-1 CASSQDPGNQPQHF TGCGCCAGCAGCCAAGATCCAGGGAATCAGCCCCAGCATTTT
. TRBJ2-7 . TRBV6-6 CASRRQQAYEQYF TGTGCCAGCAGGAGACAACAGGCATACGAGCAGTACTTC
. TRBJ1-1 . TRBV21-1 CASSPGQGENTEAFF TGTGCCAGCAGCCCGGGACAGGGAGAGAACACTGAAGCTTTCTTT
. TRBJ2-7 . TRBV12-3/TRBV12-4 CASSAGQIYEQYF TGTGCCAGCAGCGCCGGACAGATCTACGAGCAGTACTTC
once TRBJ2-5 . TRBV9 CASSVDISASEGWETQYF TGTGCCAGCAGCGTAGATATCTCGGCTAGCGAGGGTTGGGAGACCCAGTACTTC
. TRBJ1-6 TRBD1 TRBV7-2 CASSLGQGANSPLHF TGTGCCAGCAGCTTAGGACAGGGGGCCAATTCACCCCTCCACTTT
. TRBJ1-2 . TRBV14 CASSQENTLAGGYTF TGTGCCAGCAGCCAAGAGAATACTCTAGCGGGTGGCTACACCTTC
. TRBJ2-6 . TRBV24-1 CATSDSRETRAGANVLTF TGTGCCACCAGTGATTCGAGGGAAACTAGGGCTGGGGCCAACGTCCTGACTTTC
. TRBJ2-5 TRBD2 TRBV10-3 CAISGVSGSSGETQYF TGTGCCATCAGTGGCGTTAGCGGGTCCTCCGGGGAGACCCAGTACTTC
. TRBJ2-1 TRBD1 TRBV24-1 CATRSTGGNEQFF TGTGCCACCAGGTCGACAGGGGGCAATGAGCAGTTCTTC